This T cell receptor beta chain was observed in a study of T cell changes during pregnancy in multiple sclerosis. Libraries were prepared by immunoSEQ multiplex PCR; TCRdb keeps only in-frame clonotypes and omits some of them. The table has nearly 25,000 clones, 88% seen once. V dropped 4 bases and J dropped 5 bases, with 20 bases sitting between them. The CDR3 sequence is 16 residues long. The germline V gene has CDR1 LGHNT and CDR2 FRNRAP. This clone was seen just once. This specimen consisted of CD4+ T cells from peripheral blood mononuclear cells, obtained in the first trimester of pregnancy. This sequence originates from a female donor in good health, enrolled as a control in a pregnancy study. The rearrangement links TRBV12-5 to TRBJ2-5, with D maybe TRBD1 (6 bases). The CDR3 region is CASGWGLGAEQETQYF. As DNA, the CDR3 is TGTGCTAGTGGTTGGGGGTTGGGGGCTGAACAGGAGACCCAGTACTTC.